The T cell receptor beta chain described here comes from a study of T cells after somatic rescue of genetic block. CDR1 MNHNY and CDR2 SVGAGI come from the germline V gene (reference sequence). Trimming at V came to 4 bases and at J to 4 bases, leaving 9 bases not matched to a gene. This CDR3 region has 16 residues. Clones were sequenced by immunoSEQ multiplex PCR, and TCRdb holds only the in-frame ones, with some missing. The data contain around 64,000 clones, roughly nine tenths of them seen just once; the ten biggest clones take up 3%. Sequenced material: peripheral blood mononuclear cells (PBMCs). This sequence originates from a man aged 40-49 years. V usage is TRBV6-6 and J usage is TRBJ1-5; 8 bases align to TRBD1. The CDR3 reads CASSSRTGTLNQPQHF. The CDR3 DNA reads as TGTGCCAGCAGTTCCCGGACAGGGACTTTAAATCAGCCCCAGCATTTT.